The rows below give T cell receptor beta chains drawn from one sample of a study of blood T cell repertoires in COVID-19. Clones were read by immunoSEQ multiplex PCR, and TCRdb kept only the in-frame ones, dropping some. The table lists over 200,000 clones, more than 75% of them singletons, with about 1% in the top ten. Specimen: peripheral blood. These receptors were obtained from a woman between 40 and 55 years old who had recovered from COVID-19. The CDR3 runs from the conserved cysteine through the conserved F or W. The order of the fields is J gene, D gene, clone size, V gene, CDR3 DNA, CDR3 protein. D genes are given only for firm matches. Clone sizes are given selectively: once, few, many, or a class where the clone is expanded.

TRBJ2-5 | TRBD2 | . | TRBV7-3 | TGTGCCAGCAGCTCCACGGGACTAGCGGGAGGTGGGACCCAGTACTTC | CASSSTGLAGGGTQYF
TRBJ1-4 | . | . | TRBV6-5 | TGTGCCAGCAGGGGAGTTCCTAATGAAAAACTGTTTTTT | CASRGVPNEKLFF
TRBJ1-6 | . | . | TRBV30 | TGTGCCCGCCAAACAGGGAGGGTCTCACCCCTCCACTTT | CARQTGRVSPLHF
TRBJ1-4 | . | . | TRBV28 | TGTGCCAGCAGTTTATTGTTCGGGAGCCATGAAAAACTGTTTTTT | CASSLLFGSHEKLFF
TRBJ2-1 | TRBD2 | . | TRBV7-2 | TGTGCCAGCAGCCGGGGCCGGTGGAGCGGGAGCCACAATGAGCAGTTCTTC | CASSRGRWSGSHNEQFF
TRBJ1-3 | . | . | TRBV30 | TGTGCCTGGAGTGTGAGGGGAAACACCATATATTTT | CAWSVRGNTIYF
TRBJ1-1 | . | . | TRBV9 | TGTGCCAGCAGCCGAACCCTACGGAACACTGAAGCTTTCTTT | CASSRTLRNTEAFF
TRBJ1-4 | TRBD1 | . | TRBV6-2/TRBV6-3 | TGTGCCAGCAGTACCGACAGGGCGGCGGCAGAAAATGAAAAACTGTTTTTT | CASSTDRAAAENEKLFF
TRBJ1-5 | . | . | TRBV2 | TGTGCCAGCAGTGGGTTGGTAGGGGATCAGCCCCAGCATTTT | CASSGLVGDQPQHF
TRBJ2-6 | TRBD1 | . | TRBV5-8 | TGTGCCAGCAGCCAGGGACAGGGCTACTCTGGGGCCAACGTCCTGACTTTC | CASSQGQGYSGANVLTF
TRBJ2-7 | TRBD1 | . | TRBV12-3/TRBV12-4 | TGTGCCAGCAGTCGATCGGACAGGTACGAGCAGTACTTC | CASSRSDRYEQYF
TRBJ1-5 | TRBD1 | . | TRBV2 | TGTGCCAGCCGACAGGGTCCTCAGCCCCAGCATTTT | CASRQGPQPQHF
TRBJ1-1 | TRBD1 | once | TRBV29-1 | TGCAGCGCTACAGGGGGGAACACTGAAGCTTTCTTT | CSATGGNTEAFF
TRBJ1-6 | TRBD1 | . | TRBV2 | TGTGCCAGCGCACCAGACAGGGCCTTCTATAATTCACCCCTCCACTTT | CASAPDRAFYNSPLHF
TRBJ2-7 | TRBD2 | . | TRBV27 | TGTGCCAGCACCCCCCTGCGGGAGGTGGGCTACGAGCAGTACTTC | CASTPLREVGYEQYF
TRBJ1-1 | TRBD1 | once | TRBV5-1 | TGCGCCAGCAGCTCCCAGGGGGCCGCCCTTAACACTGAAGCTTTCTTT | CASSSQGAALNTEAFF
TRBJ2-1 | TRBD2 | . | TRBV5-4 | TGTGCCAGCAGCTTGGGGGGGGGAGTAGGGCAGTTCTTC | CASSLGGGVGQFF
TRBJ2-3 | . | once | TRBV11-3 | TGTGCCAGCAGCTTAGATCCCGGCGGGCAGTATTTT | CASSLDPGGQYF
TRBJ1-5 | TRBD1 | . | TRBV6-5 | TGTGCCAGCACCACCGGGACAGGGAATCAGCCCCAGCATTTT | CASTTGTGNQPQHF
TRBJ1-1 | . | . | TRBV6-5 | TGTGCCAGCAGTTTTGCCCCGGGATATCAAGCTTTCTTT | CASSFAPGYQAFF
TRBJ2-7 | TRBD2 | few | TRBV3-1/TRBV3-2 | TGTGCCAGCAGCCAAGGGTCTAGCGGGGTCTACGAGCAGTACTTC | CASSQGSSGVYEQYF
TRBJ2-7 | . | . | TRBV6-6 | TGTGCCAGCAGGCACGGGATCGGGTACGAGCAGTACTTC | CASRHGIGYEQYF
TRBJ2-5 | TRBD2 | . | TRBV24-1 | TGTGCCACCAGTGATTTGGGGTCTAGCGGGAGTTCGCGAGAGACCCAGTACTTC | CATSDLGSSGSSRETQYF
TRBJ1-3 | . | . | TRBV7-9 | TGTGCCAGCAGCGGGCAGACAGGATACTCTGGAAACACCATATATTTT | CASSGQTGYSGNTIYF
TRBJ2-2 | . | . | TRBV29-1 | TGCAGCGGCCGTACAGGGTCCGGTGGGGAGCTGTTTTTT | CSGRTGSGGELFF
TRBJ1-1 | . | . | TRBV6-1 | TGTGCCAGCAGTGAACCGGGTCGGGGGAACACTGAAGCTTTCTTT | CASSEPGRGNTEAFF
TRBJ2-2 | TRBD2 | . | TRBV9 | TGTGCCAGCAGCCCAGGACTAGCGGGAGGGCCGTGGACCGGGGAGCTGTTTTTT | CASSPGLAGGPWTGELFF
TRBJ1-2 | TRBD1 | . | TRBV25-1 | TGTGCCAGCATGACTCAGGGGGGTGGCTACACCTTC | CASMTQGGGYTF
TRBJ1-6 | . | once | TRBV11-3 | TGTGCCAGCAGCCCTCCGGGGGATTCACCCCTCCACTTT | CASSPPGDSPLHF